A single sample gave rise to the 29 T cell receptor beta chains below, sequenced in a study of T cells in Graves' hyperthyroidism and ophthalmopathy. The investigators amplified TCR beta CDR3 regions from RNA transcripts. First-round RT-PCR with HTBI primers amplified the TCR CDR3 region. One entry per CDR3 protein, called by TCRdb with MiXCR from the multiplex PCR reads. The data show roughly 500,000 distinct CDR3 sequences, around 45% seen once. The source material was peripheral blood or thyroid tissue (not recorded which). Receptor source: an adult woman with Graves' disease, either hyperthyroidism or ophthalmopathy (not recorded which).

This clonotype was counted only a few times. The chain links TRBV7-9 to TRBJ1-5; D is ambiguous. The germline CDR1 and CDR2 sequences are SEHNR and FQNEAQ (reference sequence). The CDR3 loop spans 13 amino acids. V shed 1 base and J shed 6 bases, with 7 bases lying between them. The CDR3 sequence: CASSLDSPQPQHF. In DNA form, the CDR3 reads TGTGCCAGCAGCTTAGATTCCCCTCAGCCCCAGCATTTT. Looking up the rest from reference TRBV7-9 and TRBJ1-5 gives the full variable domain: DTGVSQNPRHKITKRGQNVTFRCDPISEHNRLYWYRQTLGQGPEFLTYFQNEAQLEKSRLLSDRFSAERPKGSFSTLEIQRTEQGDSAMYLCASSLDSPQPQHFGDGTRLSIL.

The rearrangement joins TRBV10-3 to TRBJ1-2; 8 positions match TRBD1. V shed 8 bases, J shed 2 bases, and the junction held 4 bases outside the gene matches. CDR3 length: 13 amino acids. From germline, CDR1 is ENHRY and CDR2 SYGVKD. The DNA for the CDR3 is TGTGCCATCGGAGCAGGGGGCAACTATGGCTACACCTTC. Amino acid sequence: CAIGAGGNYGYTF.

This clonotype was seen ten or more times. V is TRBV5-1 and J is TRBJ2-7; 8 bases match TRBD1. V shed 6 bases, J shed 2 bases, and the junction held 7 bases outside the gene matches. Germline CDR1 and CDR2: SGHRS and YFSETQ. The CDR3 covers 14 residues. The CDR3 reads CASTHGDRPYEQYF. CDR3 bases: TGCGCCAGCACCCACGGGGACAGGCCCTACGAGCAGTACTTC.

The V call is TRBV19, the J call TRBJ1-2; TRBD1 might be the D (5 bases). CDR3 size: 14 residues. Between the trimmed V and J ends, which lost 4 bases and 0 bases, there was a span of 9 bases. Germline CDR1 reads LNHDA; CDR2 reads SQIVND (reference sequence). CDR3 loop: CASSRDGPNYGYTF. Here the CDR3 DNA reads TGTGCCAGTAGTAGGGACGGACCTAACTATGGCTACACCTTC. The variable domain in full, with the rest retrieved from reference TRBV19 and TRBJ1-2, is DGGITQSPKYLFRKEGQNVTLSCEQNLNHDAMYWYRQDPGQGLRLIYYSQIVNDFQKGDIAEGYSVSREKKESFPLTVTSAQKNPTAFYLCASSRDGPNYGYTFGSGTRLTVV.

This clonotype was found many times. This rearrangement joins TRBV6-6 to TRBJ1-6; TRBD1 is a possible D gene (6 bases). V gave up 0 bases and J gave up 5 bases, with 11 bases separating them. From germline, CDR1 is MNHNY and CDR2 SVGAGI (reference sequence). The CDR3 extends over 16 amino acids. The CDR3 DNA reads as TGTGCCAGCAGTTACTCTGGGCAGGGGCATAATTCACCCCTCCACTTT. It codes for CASSYSGQGHNSPLHF.

This clonotype has at least ten counts. The chain carries TRBV13 and TRBJ1-4, with 9 bases matching TRBD1. This CDR3 contains 14 residues. Germline V lookup: CDR1 PRHDT, CDR2 FYEKMQ (reference sequence). The J segment lost 7 bases and the V segment lost 5 bases, leaving 5 bases of the junction unmatched. The CDR3 DNA follows: TGTGCCAGCAGCCACAGGGGGCGTGTTGAAAAACTGTTTTTT. Protein product: CASSHRGRVEKLFF. Full variable domain (rest looked up from reference TRBV13 and TRBJ1-4): AAGVIQSPRHLIKEKRETATLKCYPIPRHDTVYWYQQGPGQDPQFLISFYEKMQSDKGSIPDRFSAQQFSDYHSELNMSSLELGDSALYFCASSHRGRVEKLFFGSGTQLSVL.

This clonotype has more than one count but fewer than ten. The genes are TRBV3-1 and TRBJ1-4; no definite D call. This CDR3 is 15 amino acids long. Germline V gene data show CDR1 as LGHDT and CDR2 as YNNKEL (reference sequence). V lost 5 bases and J 5 bases, leaving 15 bases between the germline ends. In nucleotides, the CDR3 is TGTGCCAGCAGCATCTACACCGGCGAGAATGAAAAACTGTTTTTT. Its translation is CASSIYTGENEKLFF.

This clonotype was seen only once. CDR3 amino acids: CASSGGTRISGELFF. In DNA, the CDR3 is TGTGCCAGCAGTGGGGGGACTAGGATTTCCGGGGAGCTGTTTTTT. J is TRBJ2-2 and V is TRBV2, with TRBD2 matching 8 bases. Per the germline V gene, CDR1 is SNHLY and CDR2 is FYNNEI. J lost 6 bases, V lost 4 bases, and 7 bases had no gene match. The CDR3 contains 15 residues.

The rearrangement uses TRBV29-1 and TRBJ1-1; 7 bases agree with TRBD1. From germline, CDR1 is SQVTM and CDR2 ANQGSEA. V shed 7 bases, J shed 3 bases, and the junction held 5 bases outside the gene matches. CDR3 size: 12 residues. The CDR3 here is CSAGTVDTEAFF. The CDR3 bases are TGCAGCGCCGGGACAGTGGACACTGAAGCTTTCTTT.

The rearrangement uses TRBV19 and TRBJ2-1; D not resolved. Trimming shortened V by 3 bases and J by 9 bases, and 9 bases separated the two germline ends. The germline V gene encodes CDR1 LNHDA and CDR2 SQIVND (reference sequence). The length of the CDR3 is 12 residues. This chain's CDR3 is CASSMLQREQFF. The CDR3 nucleotides read TGTGCCAGTAGTATGTTGCAGCGTGAGCAGTTCTTC. The whole variable domain, remainder taken from reference TRBV19 and TRBJ2-1, is DGGITQSPKYLFRKEGQNVTLSCEQNLNHDAMYWYRQDPGQGLRLIYYSQIVNDFQKGDIAEGYSVSREKKESFPLTVTSAQKNPTAFYLCASSMLQREQFFGPGTRLTVL.

This clonotype was found many times. V and J are TRBV7-2 and TRBJ1-2, with D uncertain. V was clipped by 5 bases and J by 0 bases, with 7 bases between them. The germline V gene has CDR1 SGHTA and CDR2 FQGNSA. The CDR3 is 13 amino acids. The CDR3 region has the DNA TGTGCCAGCAGCCCGCAGGCTAACTATGGCTACACCTTC. Protein product: CASSPQANYGYTF.

V usage is TRBV19 and J usage is TRBJ1-5; 8 bases are a match to TRBD1. CDR3 size: 15 residues. Germline values: CDR1 LNHDA, CDR2 SQIVND (reference sequence). With 5 bases clipped from V and 4 bases from J, the junction kept 7 bases outside the gene matches. This CDR3 reads CASSSPDRGNQPQHF. For the CDR3, the DNA is TGTGCCAGTAGTTCACCTGACAGGGGAAATCAGCCCCAGCATTTT.

At least ten counts were recorded for this clonotype. The chain employs TRBV2 and TRBJ1-3, with D unresolved. This CDR3 spans 14 amino acids. Germline values: CDR1 SNHLY, CDR2 FYNNEI. Trimming pared 2 bases from V and 0 bases from J, leaving 5 bases between. The CDR3, as DNA: TGTGCCAGCAGTGAACTACGCTCTGGAAACACCATATATTTT. This translates into CASSELRSGNTIYF.

This clonotype was counted at least ten times. The V gene is TRBV2, the J gene TRBJ1-4; TRBD1 is a possible D gene (6 bases). Germline V gene data show CDR1 as SNHLY and CDR2 as FYNNEI. Trimming removed 6 bases from V and 14 bases from J, with 13 bases in between. The CDR3 has 11 residues. CDR3 protein: CASRSEGHLFF. The CDR3 region has the DNA TGTGCCAGCAGATCGGAGGGACATCTGTTTTTT.

This clonotype was counted ten times or more. V gene TRBV7-9 combines with J gene TRBJ1-5; D call uncertain. There are 12 residues in the CDR3. CDR1 SEHNR and CDR2 FQNEAQ come from the germline V gene (reference sequence). Trimming left V 5 bases short and J 3 bases short, with 5 bases between. CDR3 sequence: CASSLDNQPQHF. CDR3 nucleotides: TGTGCCAGCAGCCTTGACAATCAGCCCCAGCATTTT.

The chain combines TRBV7-9 with TRBJ2-1, with 10 positions matching TRBD2. The CDR3 is made up of 15 amino acids. In germline, CDR1 is SEHNR, CDR2 FQNEAQ (reference sequence). Trimming took 3 bases from V and 9 from J; bases not matched to a gene: 8. DNA of the CDR3: TGTGCCAGCAGCTTTCAAGCGGGAGGGCCGGTTGAGCAGTTCTTC. Translating gives CASSFQAGGPVEQFF.

This clonotype was observed at least ten times. The CDR3 coding sequence is TGCAGTGCTAGGGCGACCGGGACGGCGAACACTGAAGCTTTCTTT. This encodes CSARATGTANTEAFF. The chain is built from TRBV20-1 and TRBJ1-1; D is perhaps TRBD1 (5 bases). This CDR3 has 15 residues. The V gene's germline CDR1 is DFQATT and CDR2 SNEGSKA (reference sequence). V was pared by 3 bases and J by 1 base, with 15 bases between.

J is TRBJ2-3 and V is TRBV6-4, with 9 bases fitting TRBD1. Trimming at V came to 2 bases and at J to 2 bases, leaving 11 bases not matched to a gene. CDR1 and CDR2 (germline): MRHNA, SNTAGT. The CDR3 runs 18 residues. The CDR3 DNA sequence: TGTGCCAGCAGTGACATGCCCGGGACAGGGTATATCACAGATACGCAGTATTTT. Translating it yields CASSDMPGTGYITDTQYF.

This clonotype was seen only once. The chain uses TRBV19 and TRBJ2-7; TRBD1 aligns across 9 bases. J was trimmed by 3 bases and V by 7 bases; bases with no gene match: 7. Germline V gene lookup returns CDR1 LNHDA and CDR2 SQIVND (reference sequence). The CDR3 is 14 residues long. CDR3 sequence: CASTNGDRVYEQYF. In DNA, the CDR3 is TGTGCCAGTACCAATGGGGACAGGGTCTACGAGCAGTACTTC. Based on the CDR3 plus reference TRBV19 and TRBJ2-7, the full variable domain is DGGITQSPKYLFRKEGQNVTLSCEQNLNHDAMYWYRQDPGQGLRLIYYSQIVNDFQKGDIAEGYSVSREKKESFPLTVTSAQKNPTAFYLCASTNGDRVYEQYFGPGTRLTVT.

This clonotype was picked up many times. The chain links TRBV2 to TRBJ1-5; D remains unclear. CDR3 length: 11 residues. The V and J ends lost 1 base and 9 bases respectively, with 4 bases between them. In germline, CDR1 is SNHLY, CDR2 FYNNEI. CDR3 region: CASSEVGPQHF. CDR3 coding DNA: TGTGCCAGCAGTGAAGTGGGGCCCCAGCATTTT.

This clonotype has at least ten counts. The V gene is TRBV4-1, the J gene TRBJ1-5; no firm D call. CDR1 is MGHRA and CDR2 is YSYEKL in the germline V gene. The V gene lost 4 bases and the J gene lost 0 bases, with 10 bases spanning the gap. CDR3 length: 15 amino acids. CDR3 in amino acids: CASSRLGNSNQPQHF. Written as DNA, the CDR3 is TGCGCCAGCAGCCGGCTGGGGAATAGCAATCAGCCCCAGCATTTT.

This clonotype was observed a few times. The chain is built from TRBV28 and TRBJ1-2; possible D gene TRBD1, 5 bases. Looked up from germline, CDR1 is MDHEN and CDR2 is SYDVKM. The V end lost 6 bases, the J end lost 8 bases, and 19 bases lay between the germline ends. CDR3 length: 14 amino acids. In DNA, the CDR3 is TGTGCCAGCAGGACCAATCAGGGCGGCAGCGGCTACACCTTC. This gives the protein CASRTNQGGSGYTF.

In nucleotides, the CDR3 is TGTGCCATCAGTGCTCCCGGGACAGCCCTTCCGACCCAGTACTTC. Translated: CAISAPGTALPTQYF. The rearrangement uses TRBV10-3 and TRBJ2-5; 7 bases are shared with TRBD1. CDR1 ENHRY and CDR2 SYGVKD come from the germline V gene. There are 15 residues in the CDR3. V was clipped by 4 bases and J by 7 bases; unmatched bases: 12.

Comment on this clonotype: The limits of the CDR3 on the DNA are not certain, so only TCRdb's listed CDR3 is given. The rearrangement joins TRBV25-1 to TRBJ2-5; the D call TRBD2 from the table was never checked on the DNA. From its first to its last residue, the CDR3 has 17 amino acids. Per the germline V gene, CDR1 is MGHDK and CDR2 is SYGVNS. The CDR3 spells CACSARGGVGWGETQYF.

This clonotype has only a few counts. V and J are TRBV7-9 and TRBJ1-2; 10 nucleotides line up with TRBD1. J lost 6 bases, V lost 5 bases, and 12 bases had no gene match. The V gene's germline CDR1 is SEHNR and CDR2 FQNEAQ (reference sequence). This CDR3 comprises 16 residues. The CDR3 is CASSPTGGEFLNGYTF. DNA of the CDR3: TGTGCCAGCAGCCCGACAGGGGGCGAGTTTCTTAATGGCTACACCTTC.

This clonotype was recorded at least ten times. The chain joins TRBV7-9 to TRBJ2-7, with 9 bases fitting TRBD1. The CDR3 totals 16 residues. V shed 5 bases and J 1 base; nucleotides not matched to a gene: 9. The germline gives CDR1 SEHNR, CDR2 FQNEAQ (reference sequence). CDR3 amino acids: CASSASDRGGSYEQYF. The CDR3 coding sequence is TGTGCCAGCAGCGCGAGCGACAGGGGGGGATCCTACGAGCAGTACTTC.

This clonotype was found many times. The V and J genes are TRBV13 and TRBJ2-7; 7 positions agree with TRBD2. V gave up 5 bases and J gave up 2 bases; unmatched junction bases: 3. CDR1 is PRHDT and CDR2 is FYEKMQ in the germline V gene (reference sequence). The CDR3 loop spans 13 amino acids. The CDR3 nucleotides are TGTGCCAGCAGCACCGGGAGGACCTACGAGCAGTACTTC. Its protein is CASSTGRTYEQYF.

The genes are TRBV18 and TRBJ2-5; D is unresolved. The CDR3 runs to 13 residues. Germline V lookup: CDR1 KGHSH, CDR2 LQKENI. Trimming stripped 6 bases from V and 0 bases from J, with 8 bases between. The CDR3 is CASSPSNQETQYF. Here the CDR3 DNA reads TGTGCCAGCTCTCCCTCGAACCAAGAGACCCAGTACTTC.

V usage is TRBV12-3 or TRBV12-4 and J usage is TRBJ1-3; no reliable D call. V gave up 4 bases and J gave up 3 bases, with 13 bases separating them. The CDR3 runs to 15 residues. This CDR3 is CASSWSVLGGNTIYF. The CDR3 DNA follows: TGTGCCAGCAGTTGGTCGGTCTTGGGTGGAAACACCATATATTTT.